Presented here are 27 T cell receptor beta chains from one specimen sequenced in a study of blood T cell repertoires in COVID-19 (dated by TCRdb to the early 2020s). Library prep was done by the immunoSEQ multiplex PCR assay. TCRdb took this table from immuneACCESS and kept in-frame rearrangements with V and J called. Such tables lack part of the clones; where checked against another copy, unresolved V genes explain under half of the gap, and the rest is unexplained. The sample has about 140,000 clones on record, 75% to 85% of them singletons. The ten most abundant clones make up more than 3.5% of the sample. The sequencing sample was made of peripheral blood. These receptors originate from an elderly woman with active or convalescent COVID-19.

The rearrangement uses TRBV18 and TRBJ2-3; D is unresolved. The germline CDR1 and CDR2 sequences are KGHSH and LQKENI. This CDR3 is built from 14 residues. V gave up 1 base and J gave up 4 bases, with 9 bases separating them. CDR3 residues: CASSPRFTADTQYF. Here the CDR3 DNA reads TGTGCCAGCTCACCACGGTTTACGGCAGATACGCAGTATTTT.

V gene TRBV5-1 combines with J gene TRBJ2-6; 7 bases line up with TRBD1. CDR3 length equals 17 residues. Losses at the gene ends were 4 bases for V and 0 bases for J; bases not matched to a gene: 7. Germline V gene sequence: CDR1 SGHRS, CDR2 YFSETQ. In DNA, the CDR3 is TGCGCCAGCAGCCTGACAGGGTCAGGCTCTGGGGCCAACGTCCTGACTTTC. It yields the protein CASSLTGSGSGANVLTF.

The chain has TRBV7-3 and TRBJ2-2; D gene uncertain. CDR3 length equals 15 residues. Trimming took off 5 bases at V and 3 bases at J, with 13 bases between the two ends. CDR1 is SGHTA, CDR2 FQGTGA, per germline. CDR3 sequence: CASSPASLHTGELFF. In DNA, the CDR3 is TGTGCCAGCAGCCCCGCGAGTCTTCACACCGGGGAGCTGTTTTTT.

The CDR3 DNA reads TGTGCCAGTAGTATAGAGACCGGGACAGGGGCCTATGGCTACACCTTC. Its translation: CASSIETGTGAYGYTF. The rearrangement joins TRBV19 to TRBJ1-2, with TRBD1 matching over 10 bases. The CDR3 sequence is 16 residues long. Germline V lookup: CDR1 LNHDA, CDR2 SQIVND (reference sequence). V was pared by 0 bases and J by 4 bases, with 5 bases of the junction left unmatched.

The genes are TRBV2 and TRBJ1-5; unclear D gene. Trimming pared 9 bases from V and 4 bases from J, leaving 13 bases between. This CDR3 is built from 13 residues. CDR1 SNHLY and CDR2 FYNNEI come from the germline V gene. The CDR3 reads CASRSGLNQPQHF. In DNA form, the CDR3 reads TGTGCCAGTAGATCAGGATTAAATCAGCCCCAGCATTTT.

The genes are TRBV4-3 and TRBJ2-5; 10 bases are shared with TRBD2. After removal of 4 bases from V and 2 bases from J, the junction contained 4 bases not matched to a gene. The CDR3 is 15 residues long. Germline-derived CDR1 and CDR2 are LGHNA and YSLEER. CDR3 sequence: CASSLLAGGQETQYF. For the CDR3, the DNA is TGCGCCAGCAGCCTATTAGCGGGGGGACAAGAGACCCAGTACTTC.

The rearrangement links TRBV6-5 to TRBJ1-5, with a weak D call TRBD1 (5 bases). The CDR3 sequence is 15 residues long. Germline V lookup: CDR1 MNHEY, CDR2 SVGAGI. The germline V and J ends were trimmed by 2 bases and 0 bases, with 8 bases remaining between them. The CDR3 sequence is CASSYRQSSNQPQHF. In nucleotides, the CDR3 is TGTGCCAGCAGTTACCGACAGTCTAGCAATCAGCCCCAGCATTTT.

The CDR3 DNA reads as TGTGCCAGCAGCTTGTCGAATCTATTCGCCAATTCACCCCTCCACTTT. Its translation: CASSLSNLFANSPLHF. The rearrangement joins TRBV5-5 to TRBJ1-6; D unresolved. This CDR3 has 16 residues. Germline V gives CDR1 SGHKS, CDR2 YYEKEE (reference sequence). With 1 base removed from V and 7 bases from J, the gap between germline ends came to 15 bases. The full variable domain, completed using reference TRBV5-5 and TRBJ1-6, is DAGVTQSPTHLIKTRGQQVTLRCSPISGHKSVSWYQQVLGQGPQFIFQYYEKEERGRGNFPDRFSARQFPNYSSELNVNALLLGDSALYLCASSLSNLFANSPLHFGNGTRLTVT.

The V call is TRBV19, the J call TRBJ1-1, with 7 bases lining up with TRBD1. The germline V gene encodes CDR1 LNHDA and CDR2 SQIVND (reference sequence). The CDR3 totals 10 residues. The CDR3 DNA sequence: TGTGTGGCAGGGGGTACTGAAGCTTTCTTT. It yields the protein CVAGGTEAFF.

This chain joins TRBV15 and TRBJ1-4, with 7 bases aligning to TRBD1. Germline CDR1 and CDR2: LNHNV and YYDKDF (reference sequence). The CDR3 has 14 amino acids. Unmatched junction bases numbered 0, after V lost 0 bases and J lost 5 bases. In nucleotides, the CDR3 is TGTGCCACCAGCAGAGACAGGGGGAATGAAAAACTGTTTTTT. Its translation is CATSRDRGNEKLFF.

The chain employs TRBV5-5 and TRBJ2-7; 8 positions match TRBD1. CDR1 is SGHKS and CDR2 is YYEKEE in the germline V gene (reference sequence). V shed 5 bases and J 3 bases; nucleotides not matched to a gene: 4. CDR3 length: 13 residues. The CDR3 nucleotides read TGTGCCAGCAGGAAAACAGGGGGCTACGAGCAGTACTTC. Translated: CASRKTGGYEQYF.

V gene TRBV6-1 combines with J gene TRBJ2-3; perhaps TRBD1 as D (5 bases). CDR3 size: 14 residues. V dropped 2 bases and J dropped 7 bases, with 13 bases sitting between them. Germline lookup yields CDR1 MNHNS and CDR2 SASEGT. The CDR3 sequence is CASSERAGPNTQYF. The CDR3 DNA is TGTGCCAGCAGTGAACGAGCAGGGCCGAATACGCAGTATTTT.

The chain couples TRBV18 to TRBJ1-2; D not resolved. The V end was cut by 2 bases, the J end by 10 bases, with 23 bases between. The CDR3 spans 16 residues. CDR1 is KGHSH and CDR2 is LQKENI in the germline V gene. Written as DNA, the CDR3 is TGTGCCAGCTCACCAATGGCAACACCCCCGGCGGCGGTCTACACCTTC. Amino acids: CASSPMATPPAAVYTF.

The rearrangement uses TRBV6-5 and TRBJ2-1, with a tentative D call TRBD1 (5 bases). CDR3 size: 14 residues. V was shortened by 7 bases and J by 7 bases, with 17 bases between the two germline ends. Germline assignment: CDR1 MNHEY and CDR2 SVGAGI. The DNA for the CDR3 is TGTGCCAGCAAGAGGCTAAATGGGGCGAATGAGCAGTTCTTC. This encodes CASKRLNGANEQFF.

The rearrangement uses TRBV18 and TRBJ1-2, with TRBD1 matching 8 bases. CDR1 and CDR2 from the germline V gene are KGHSH and LQKENI. This CDR3 is built from 16 residues. V shed 5 bases and J 2 bases; nucleotides not matched to a gene: 10. The CDR3 nucleotides are TGTGCCAGCTCAAACAAGGACAGGGTAGTCAACTATGGCTACACCTTC. Its translation: CASSNKDRVVNYGYTF.

V gene TRBV3-1 (or the pseudogene TRBV3-2) combines with J gene TRBJ2-1; TRBD2 aligns across 7 bases. J lost 9 bases, V lost 2 bases, and 7 bases had no gene match. The CDR3 spans 14 residues. From germline, CDR1 is LGHDT and CDR2 YNNKEL (reference sequence). CDR3 nucleotides: TGTGCCAGCAGCCAAACAGAACTAGCGAGTGAGCAGTTCTTC. Translating it yields CASSQTELASEQFF.

This clone was counted a few times. The V and J genes are TRBV4-3 and TRBJ1-2, with a weak D call TRBD1 (6 bases). V lost 3 bases to trimming and J lost 4 bases, with 15 bases between them. CDR1 LGHNA and CDR2 YSLEER come from the germline V gene. The CDR3 loop spans 15 amino acids. This CDR3 reads CASSQAIAGAYGYTF. CDR3 nucleotides: TGCGCCAGCAGCCAGGCTATAGCAGGGGCCTATGGCTACACCTTC.

The chain recombines TRBV10-3 with TRBJ1-1, with TRBD1 identical over 12 bases. This CDR3 region has 15 residues. The V and J ends lost 7 bases and 4 bases, in that order; junction bases with no gene match: 7. CDR1 is ENHRY, CDR2 SYGVKD, per germline. CDR3 sequence: CAITRDRGPGTEAFF. CDR3 DNA: TGTGCCATCACTAGGGACAGGGGGCCGGGCACTGAAGCTTTCTTT.

This clone was counted a single time. This CDR3 reads CASSGAARSPMGQYF. DNA for the CDR3: TGTGCCAGCAGTGGGGCAGCTCGTTCACCGATGGGTCAGTACTTC. The chain has TRBV2 and TRBJ2-7; D remains unclear. With 4 bases removed from V and 10 bases from J, the gap between germline ends came to 23 bases. The CDR3 runs 15 residues. CDR1 and CDR2 (germline): SNHLY, FYNNEI.

V is TRBV21-1 and J is TRBJ1-5. TRBV21-1 is a documented pseudogene. The CDR3 is 14 residues long. As DNA, the CDR3 is TGTGCCAGCAGCCCCGGGGGGGGGACTCAGCCCCAGCATTTT. This sequence encodes CASSPGGGTQPQHF.

The chain uses TRBV7-8 and TRBJ2-5; possible D gene TRBD1, 6 bases. The V gene's germline CDR1 is SGHVS and CDR2 FQNEAQ. The ends were cut back, 5 bases at V and 3 bases at J, with 16 bases in the middle. The CDR3 covers 15 residues. CDR3: CASSLRRQVKETQYF. The DNA of the CDR3 is TGTGCCAGCAGCCTCCGCCGACAGGTGAAAGAGACCCAGTACTTC.

This clone came up once. V is TRBV28 and J is TRBJ1-4; 7 bases agree with TRBD1. The CDR3 sequence is 12 residues long. Trimming took 6 bases from V and 6 from J; bases not matched to a gene: 1. Per the germline V gene, CDR1 is MDHEN and CDR2 is SYDVKM. The CDR3 loop is CASRQGYEKLFF. CDR3 nucleotides: TGTGCCAGCAGACAGGGGTATGAAAAACTGTTTTTT. The full variable domain, completed using reference TRBV28 and TRBJ1-4, is DVKVTQSSRYLVKRTGEKVFLECVQDMDHENMFWYRQDPGLGLRLIYFSYDVKMKEKGDIPEGYSVSREKKERFSLILESASTNQTSMYLCASRQGYEKLFFGSGTQLSVL.

This clone was counted a single time. The rearrangement links TRBV12-3 or TRBV12-4 to TRBJ1-1; weak D call: TRBD1 (6 bases). Trimming stripped 2 bases from V and 6 bases from J, with 10 bases between. The CDR3 is made up of 13 amino acids. CDR3 sequence reads: CASSLLQGSEAFF. The DNA for the CDR3 is TGTGCCAGCAGTTTATTACAGGGCTCTGAAGCTTTCTTT.

The V gene is TRBV11-2, the J gene TRBJ2-1; D call uncertain. The CDR3 sequence is 15 residues long. V shed 1 base and J shed 5 bases, with 12 bases lying between them. Germline CDR1 reads SGHAT; CDR2 reads FQNNGV. CDR3 in amino acids: CASSLGYYSNNEQFF. CDR3 coding DNA: TGTGCCAGCAGCTTAGGATATTACAGTAACAATGAGCAGTTCTTC. The full variable domain, completed using reference TRBV11-2 and TRBJ2-1, is EAGVAQSPRYKIIEKRQSVAFWCNPISGHATLYWYQQILGQGPKLLIQFQNNGVVDDSQLPKDRFSAERLKGVDSTLKIQPAKLEDSAVYLCASSLGYYSNNEQFFGPGTRLTVL.

The chain links TRBV19 to TRBJ2-7; 8 nucleotides align to TRBD1. CDR1 LNHDA and CDR2 SQIVND come from the germline V gene (reference sequence). V dropped 3 bases and J dropped 3; count of bases not matched to a gene: 10. The CDR3 extends over 16 amino acids. The CDR3 region is CASSMGRQGRNYEQYF. In DNA form, the CDR3 reads TGTGCCAGTAGTATGGGTCGACAGGGGCGCAACTACGAGCAGTACTTC.

V and J are TRBV19 and TRBJ2-3; 7 nucleotides match TRBD2. The CDR3 runs to 15 residues. Unmatched junction bases numbered 8, after V lost 1 base and J lost 7 bases. Germline lookup yields CDR1 LNHDA and CDR2 SQIVND (reference sequence). The CDR3 reads CASSIAQTSTHTQYF. In nucleotides, the CDR3 is TGTGCCAGTAGTATAGCTCAGACTAGCACCCATACGCAGTATTTT.

The chain couples TRBV19 to TRBJ1-3; the D is unclear. The V and J ends lost 5 bases and 0 bases respectively, with 8 bases between them. The CDR3 length is 14 residues. CDR1 is LNHDA and CDR2 is SQIVND in the germline V gene (reference sequence). The CDR3 DNA sequence: TGTGCCAGTAGTTCGAGACTCTCTGGAAACACCATATATTTT. It codes for CASSSRLSGNTIYF.